The 28 T cell receptor beta chains presented below share a single source sample, sequenced in a study of cytomegalovirus exposure and HLA in healthy donors. 13 Jbeta primers and 60 Vbeta primers were used for the PCR. The assay was immunoSEQ multiplex PCR, and TCRdb's table has in-frame clones only and misses some. The sample includes under 130,000 clones. The sample taken for sequencing was PBMCs. These receptors were taken from a man aged 50 to 60 in good health and CMV-seronegative.

Written as DNA, the CDR3 is TGTGCCAGCAGCAGGGGACAGCCTGCAACTAATGAAAAACTGTTTTTT. Translated, it gives CASSRGQPATNEKLFF. The chain joins TRBV5-8 to TRBJ1-4, with TRBD1 matching 7 bases. CDR1 and CDR2 from the germline V gene are SGHTS and YDEGEE. There are 16 residues in the CDR3. V was clipped by 4 bases and J by 0 bases; unmatched bases: 6.

The chain carries TRBV7-9 and TRBJ2-5; possible D gene TRBD2, 5 bases. V was pared by 5 bases and J by 4 bases, with 14 bases between. The CDR3 sequence is 14 residues long. CDR1 and CDR2 (germline): SEHNR, FQNEAQ (reference sequence). The CDR3 loop reads CASSRGDLVETQYF. CDR3 in DNA: TGTGCCAGCAGCCGGGGTGATTTGGTAGAGACCCAGTACTTC.

The gene calls are TRBV5-1 and TRBJ2-5; 11 nucleotides line up with TRBD2. Trimming removed 3 bases from V and 5 bases from J; junction bases left unmatched: 3. CDR1 SGHRS and CDR2 YFSETQ come from the germline V gene. This CDR3 has 14 amino acids. DNA for the CDR3: TGCGCCAGCAGCTACAGACTAGCGGGGGAGACCCAGTACTTC. Its protein product is CASSYRLAGETQYF.

The gene calls are TRBV7-9 and TRBJ1-1; D may be TRBD1 (5 bases). Deletions cut 8 bases from V and 3 bases from J, with 19 bases between. The germline CDR1 and CDR2 sequences are SEHNR and FQNEAQ (reference sequence). This CDR3 is built from 15 residues. The CDR3 protein is CASVIIFGGYTEAFF. CDR3 nucleotides: TGTGCCAGCGTTATAATTTTTGGGGGGTACACTGAAGCTTTCTTT.

The CDR3 sequence: CSVGGTETSYEQYF. The DNA of the CDR3 is TGCAGCGTTGGAGGGACAGAGACTTCCTACGAGCAGTACTTC. This chain connects TRBV29-1 to TRBJ2-7; 7 bases align to TRBD1. This CDR3 spans 14 amino acids. Germline V lookup: CDR1 SQVTM, CDR2 ANQGSEA. With V trimmed by 4 bases and J by 1 base, 7 bases remained unmatched.

V and J are TRBV9 and TRBJ1-3; D uncertain. This CDR3 is built from 16 residues. V gave up 4 bases and J gave up 4 bases, with 18 bases separating them. Per germline, CDR1 SGDLS and CDR2 YYNGEE. This chain's CDR3 is CASSPALLKAGNTIYF. CDR3 coding DNA: TGTGCCAGCAGCCCTGCTCTGCTAAAAGCGGGAAACACCATATATTTT.

Here the CDR3 reads CASSPPPGGTEAFF. DNA of the CDR3: TGTGCCAGCAGCCCTCCCCCAGGGGGCACTGAAGCTTTCTTT. This chain connects TRBV7-8 to TRBJ1-1, with 7 bases matching TRBD1. Per the germline V gene, CDR1 is SGHVS and CDR2 is FQNEAQ. The CDR3 runs to 14 residues. After removal of 5 bases from V and 4 bases from J, the junction contained 7 bases not matched to a gene. The whole variable domain, remainder taken from reference TRBV7-8 and TRBJ1-1, is GAGVSQSPRYKVAKRGQDVALRCDPISGHVSLFWYQQALGQGPEFLTYFQNEAQLDKSGLPSDRFFAERPEGSVSTLKIQRTQQEDSAVYLCASSPPPGGTEAFFGQGTRLTVV.

The J gene is TRBJ1-2, the V gene TRBV6-6, with 7 nucleotides matching TRBD1. The CDR3 totals 14 residues. CDR1 is MNHNY and CDR2 is SVGAGI in the germline V gene (reference sequence). The trim removed 6 bases at V and 2 bases at J, leaving 6 bases unmatched. The CDR3 region is CASRLGTENYGYTF. The CDR3 DNA reads TGTGCCAGCAGACTCGGGACAGAGAACTATGGCTACACCTTC.

Concerning this clone: Other DNA sequences in the sample encode the same CDR3. This sequence joins TRBV5-1 and TRBJ2-3; 7 nucleotides line up with TRBD2. V shed 2 bases, J shed 3 bases, and the junction held 6 bases outside the gene matches. The CDR3 is 15 residues long. Germline CDR1 reads SGHRS; CDR2 reads YFSETQ. This CDR3 is CASSFSGGGTDTQYF. The DNA of the CDR3 is TGCGCCAGCAGCTTCTCGGGAGGAGGTACAGATACGCAGTATTTT.

The rearrangement uses TRBV5-1 and TRBJ1-2; 7 positions match TRBD1. With 0 bases clipped from V and 7 bases from J, the junction kept 0 bases outside the gene matches. The CDR3 spans 12 residues. Germline CDR1 reads SGHRS; CDR2 reads YFSETQ. CDR3 residues: CASSLDRGGYTF. The CDR3 DNA sequence: TGCGCCAGCAGCTTGGACAGGGGTGGCTACACCTTC.

The CDR3 DNA reads as TGTGCCAGCAGCTCAGATTTGACAGGGCGGAAAAAAGACACCATATATTTT. Its translation is CASSSDLTGRKKDTIYF. The V and J genes are TRBV5-6 and TRBJ1-3; TRBD1 agrees at 7 bases. Germline trimming cut 3 bases from V and 8 bases from J; bases unmatched to any gene: 17. The CDR3 spans 17 residues. CDR1 is SGHDT and CDR2 is YYEEEE in the germline V gene.

The rearrangement joins TRBV7-8 to TRBJ1-5; 7 positions agree with TRBD1. The ends lost 1 base at V and 7 bases at J; junction bases unmatched: 10. From germline, CDR1 is SGHVS and CDR2 FQNEAQ. The CDR3 spans 16 residues. The DNA for the CDR3 is TGTGCCAGCAGCTTAGAGTTTGGGACAGCGATGCAGCCCCAGCATTTT. Protein: CASSLEFGTAMQPQHF.

The chain recombines TRBV6-5 with TRBJ2-7; tentatively, D is TRBD2 (5 bases). Per the germline V gene, CDR1 is MNHEY and CDR2 is SVGAGI. The V end lost 0 bases, the J end lost 7 bases, and 13 bases lay between the germline ends. The CDR3 length is 14 residues. CDR3 sequence (DNA): TGTGCCAGCAGTTACTCAGAACTAACGGGGGAGCAGTACTTC. Amino acids: CASSYSELTGEQYF.

This rearrangement joins TRBV11-2 to TRBJ1-2; D unresolved. This CDR3 spans 15 amino acids. V lost 5 bases and J lost 3, with 16 bases in between. CDR1 SGHAT and CDR2 FQNNGV come from the germline V gene. The DNA for the CDR3 is TGTGCCAGCAGCCCACACTCCCGCGAGGACTATGGCTACACCTTC. It yields the protein CASSPHSREDYGYTF.

The chain carries TRBV4-3 and TRBJ2-7, with 7 positions matching TRBD1. CDR1 LGHNA and CDR2 YSLEER come from the germline V gene. CDR3 length: 15 residues. V trimming: 3 bases; J trimming: 3 bases; junction bases outside the gene matches: 8. The CDR3 bases are TGCGCCAGCAGCCAGAGGGGGCAGTCAAGCTACGAGCAGTACTTC. Translated: CASSQRGQSSYEQYF.

The CDR3 DNA is TGTGCCAGCAGCTTCGGGTTCGGACAGGGGAATGAAAAACTGTTTTTT. This codes for CASSFGFGQGNEKLFF. This chain connects TRBV5-5 to TRBJ1-4; 9 bases line up with TRBD1. Germline CDR1 reads SGHKS; CDR2 reads YYEKEE (reference sequence). The CDR3 has 16 amino acids. V was clipped by 2 bases and J by 5 bases; unmatched bases: 7. Complete variable domain (other parts from reference TRBV5-5 and TRBJ1-4): DAGVTQSPTHLIKTRGQQVTLRCSPISGHKSVSWYQQVLGQGPQFIFQYYEKEERGRGNFPDRFSARQFPNYSSELNVNALLLGDSALYLCASSFGFGQGNEKLFFGSGTQLSVL.

The CDR3 region is CASSYVGQGLQPQHF. The CDR3 DNA reads TGTGCCAGCAGTTACGTGGGACAGGGGCTTCAGCCCCAGCATTTT. J is TRBJ1-5 and V is TRBV6-6, with 10 bases fitting TRBD1. Germline-derived CDR1 and CDR2 are MNHNY and SVGAGI (reference sequence). With 2 bases clipped from V and 6 bases from J, the junction kept 4 bases outside the gene matches. The CDR3 consists of 15 residues.

This chain joins TRBV7-2 and TRBJ1-2, with no clear D. The V and J ends lost 1 base and 4 bases respectively, with 10 bases between them. The length of the CDR3 is 14 residues. The germline gives CDR1 SGHTA, CDR2 FQGNSA. The CDR3 reads CASSLEVAVYGYTF. The DNA for the CDR3 is TGTGCCAGCAGCTTAGAGGTAGCAGTCTATGGCTACACCTTC.

Worth noting for this clone: An end of the junction differs from the germline gene, which may be a read error. The chain is built from TRBV18 and TRBJ2-1; D not certain. Germline V gene lookup returns CDR1 KGHSH and CDR2 LQKENI. This CDR3 comprises 14 residues. The CDR3: CASPPEGGNDEQFF. For the CDR3, the DNA is TGTGCCAGCCCACCCGAAGGCGGAAATGATGAGCAGTTCTTC.

Concerning this clone: The junction does not match germline at one end; this may be a read error. V usage is TRBV7-7 and J usage is TRBJ1-6, with 11 bases fitting TRBD1. Looked up from germline, CDR1 is SSHAT and CDR2 is FNYEAQ (reference sequence). CDR3 length equals 14 residues. CDR3 loop: CASSPGTGGSPLHF. CDR3 DNA: TGTGCTAGCAGCCCCGGGACAGGGGGATCACCCCTCCACTTT.

This chain links TRBV7-6 with TRBJ2-7; a weak D match, TRBD1 (6 bases). This CDR3 spans 13 amino acids. Germline loops: CDR1 SGHVS, CDR2 FNYEAQ. The germline V and J ends were trimmed by 5 bases and 1 base, with 9 bases remaining between them. The CDR3 loop is CASSDRLSYEQYF. CDR3 bases: TGTGCCAGCAGCGACAGGTTATCCTACGAGCAGTACTTC.

Here the CDR3 DNA reads TGTGCCAGCTCACCCCTGGGAGCCTCGGGGTATAGCAATCAGCCCCAGCATTTT. Its translation: CASSPLGASGYSNQPQHF. The gene calls are TRBV18 and TRBJ1-5; the D is unclear. Germline loops: CDR1 KGHSH, CDR2 LQKENI. The V end lost 3 bases, the J end lost 0 bases, and 18 bases lay between the germline ends. The CDR3 contains 18 residues.

This rearrangement joins TRBV2 to TRBJ2-1, with D maybe TRBD2 (5 bases). The germline V gene encodes CDR1 SNHLY and CDR2 FYNNEI. V was cut by 5 bases and J by 8 bases, with 19 bases left in between. The CDR3 spans 15 residues. CDR3 amino acids: CASSRERAEGYEQFF. The CDR3 bases are TGTGCCAGCAGTCGGGAAAGGGCCGAGGGATATGAGCAGTTCTTC.

The chain combines TRBV19 with TRBJ2-1; the match to TRBD2 covers 7 bases. CDR1 and CDR2 from the germline V gene are LNHDA and SQIVND (reference sequence). This CDR3 is 14 amino acids long. With V trimmed by 6 bases and J by 1 base, 3 bases remained unmatched. The CDR3 region is CASRGRGSYNEQFF. The CDR3 nucleotides read TGTGCCAGTAGAGGGCGGGGGTCCTACAATGAGCAGTTCTTC. Looking up the rest from reference TRBV19 and TRBJ2-1 gives the full variable domain: DGGITQSPKYLFRKEGQNVTLSCEQNLNHDAMYWYRQDPGQGLRLIYYSQIVNDFQKGDIAEGYSVSREKKESFPLTVTSAQKNPTAFYLCASRGRGSYNEQFFGPGTRLTVL.

J is TRBJ1-5 and V is TRBV19, with 7 nucleotides matching TRBD1. In germline, CDR1 is LNHDA, CDR2 SQIVND (reference sequence). The CDR3 extends over 15 amino acids. V dropped 5 bases and J dropped 0; count of bases not matched to a gene: 4. CDR3 DNA: TGTGCCAGTAGTGTTGGACAGGTTAGCAATCAGCCCCAGCATTTT. Translated: CASSVGQVSNQPQHF.

V gene TRBV19 combines with J gene TRBJ2-7; tentative D call: TRBD2 (6 bases). CDR3 length: 14 residues. From germline, CDR1 is LNHDA and CDR2 SQIVND (reference sequence). V shed 5 bases and J shed 1 base, with 12 bases lying between them. CDR3 protein: CASSDPGSSYEQYF. In DNA, the CDR3 is TGTGCCAGTAGTGACCCCGGGAGTTCCTACGAGCAGTACTTC. The whole variable domain, remainder taken from reference TRBV19 and TRBJ2-7, is DGGITQSPKYLFRKEGQNVTLSCEQNLNHDAMYWYRQDPGQGLRLIYYSQIVNDFQKGDIAEGYSVSREKKESFPLTVTSAQKNPTAFYLCASSDPGSSYEQYFGPGTRLTVT.

The chain links TRBV6-5 to TRBJ1-1; D uncertain. This CDR3 is built from 15 residues. Per the germline V gene, CDR1 is MNHEY and CDR2 is SVGAGI. V was cut by 2 bases and J by 1 base, with 11 bases left in between. Written as DNA, the CDR3 is TGTGCCAGCAGTTACACCGGAGGTTCGAACACTGAAGCTTTCTTT. This translates into CASSYTGGSNTEAFF.

J is TRBJ2-7 and V is TRBV19, with 7 bases aligning to TRBD1. V lost 3 bases and J lost 2; bases outside the gene matches: 7. CDR1 is LNHDA, CDR2 SQIVND, per germline (reference sequence). The CDR3 totals 15 residues. DNA for the CDR3: TGTGCCAGTAGTATCCGGGACAGTCCTGCCTACGAGCAGTACTTC. Encoded protein: CASSIRDSPAYEQYF.